The 22 T cell receptor beta chains below all came from one sample that was sequenced in a study of vaccination and CD4 T cells after COVID-19. For these TCRs, the target antigens are not known. Noted treatment: approximately 11-day PBMC culture with coronavirus spike peptide pools or control peptides (ViraFEST assay). With the Oncomine TCR Beta short-read assay, DNA from cultured CD4+ T cells was sequenced. TCRdb independently ran MiXCR on the PCR reads; one entry per CDR3 protein. The sample has 20,000 to 30,000 distinct CDR3 sequences; around three fifths are singletons. What was sequenced was CD4+ T cells from blood, cultured in vitro. These receptors were taken from a human donor who had recovered from COVID-19.

This chain links TRBV5-1 with TRBJ1-1, with D uncertain. The CDR3 consists of 13 residues. Trimming stripped 4 bases from V and 0 bases from J, with 7 bases between. The germline CDR1 and CDR2 sequences are SGHRS and YFSETQ. The CDR3 is CASSVTVNTEAFF. CDR3 DNA sequence: TGCGCCAGCAGCGTGACGGTGAACACTGAAGCTTTCTTT.

The gene calls are TRBV11-2 and TRBJ1-2; unclear D gene. This CDR3 is built from 15 residues. Trimming took 5 bases from V and 3 from J, leaving 16 bases between them. CDR1 and CDR2 (germline): SGHAT, FQNNGV. CDR3 protein: CASSHIRAVDYGYTF. CDR3 nucleotide sequence: TGTGCCAGCAGCCATATCCGGGCCGTAGACTATGGCTACACCTTC. The entire variable domain, with the rest obtained from reference TRBV11-2 and TRBJ1-2, is as follows: EAGVAQSPRYKIIEKRQSVAFWCNPISGHATLYWYQQILGQGPKLLIQFQNNGVVDDSQLPKDRFSAERLKGVDSTLKIQPAKLEDSAVYLCASSHIRAVDYGYTFGSGTRLTVV.

The V and J genes are TRBV6-2 or TRBV6-3 and TRBJ2-4; 14 nucleotides align to TRBD2. The CDR3 has 17 amino acids. Unmatched junction bases numbered 7, after V lost 9 bases and J lost 0 bases. Germline CDR1 is MNHEY and CDR2 is SVGEGT. The CDR3 here is CASMGLAGALAKNIQYF. Written as DNA, the CDR3 is TGTGCCAGTATGGGACTAGCGGGAGCTCTAGCCAAAAACATTCAGTACTTC.

The V call is TRBV27, the J call TRBJ1-2; the D is unclear. Germline CDR1 MNHEY, CDR2 SMNVEV (reference sequence). Trimming left V 3 bases short and J 2 bases short, with 25 bases between. The CDR3 runs to 19 residues. CDR3 DNA sequence: TGTGCCAGCAGTTTCTCCCCCTTTGATCGCCCTTCTTTAAACTATGGCTACACCTTC. It yields the protein CASSFSPFDRPSLNYGYTF.

This chain connects TRBV21-1 to TRBJ2-7; the table's D gene call, TRBD1, was not cross checked with the DNA. TRBV21-1 represents a pseudogene. The CDR3 extends over 13 amino acids. CDR3 sequence (DNA): TGTGCCATGCTCGGCAGGGTAACATACGAGCAGTACTTC. The encoded protein is CAMLGRVTYEQYF.

The chain has TRBV20-1 and TRBJ1-1; D is ambiguous. The ends were cut back, 4 bases at V and 5 bases at J, with 14 bases in the middle. The CDR3 contains 13 residues. Germline V lookup: CDR1 DFQATT, CDR2 SNEGSKA (reference sequence). CDR3 protein: CSATRQTQTEAFF. DNA of the CDR3: TGCAGTGCTACCCGGCAGACCCAAACTGAAGCTTTCTTT.

This chain joins TRBV19 and TRBJ2-1; 10 bases are a match to TRBD2. The CDR3 is made up of 16 amino acids. From germline, CDR1 is LNHDA and CDR2 SQIVND (reference sequence). Trimming cost V 3 bases and J 6 bases; bases outside gene matches: 8. CDR3 sequence reads: CASSMPSGRQSNEQFF. The CDR3 DNA reads as TGTGCCAGTAGTATGCCTAGCGGGAGACAATCCAATGAGCAGTTCTTC. Filled out from reference TRBV19 and TRBJ2-1, the complete variable domain reads DGGITQSPKYLFRKEGQNVTLSCEQNLNHDAMYWYRQDPGQGLRLIYYSQIVNDFQKGDIAEGYSVSREKKESFPLTVTSAQKNPTAFYLCASSMPSGRQSNEQFFGPGTRLTVL.

The chain couples TRBV7-9 to TRBJ2-5; D possibly corresponds to TRBD1 (6 bases). Germline CDR1 reads SEHNR; CDR2 reads FQNEAQ (reference sequence). The CDR3 sequence is 15 residues long. Trimming stripped 5 bases from V and 0 bases from J, with 13 bases between. The CDR3, as DNA: TGTGCCAGCAGCCAAGGACAGATGTACCAAGAGACCCAGTACTTC. This encodes CASSQGQMYQETQYF.

This clonotype was seen more than once but under ten times. DNA of the CDR3: TGCAGTGCTACCCGTTCCAGGGGCCGGGGAGACGAGCAGTACTTC. This sequence encodes CSATRSRGRGDEQYF. The chain is built from TRBV20-1 and TRBJ2-7; a possible D gene is TRBD1 (6 bases). Trimming removed 4 bases at V and 5 bases at J, with 21 bases between. This CDR3 contains 15 residues. CDR1 is DFQATT and CDR2 is SNEGSKA in the germline V gene (reference sequence).

This clonotype showed up just a few times. This chain links TRBV7-2 with TRBJ1-1; no reliable D call. Germline V gene lookup returns CDR1 SGHTA and CDR2 FQGNSA. CDR3 length: 12 amino acids. The germline V and J ends were trimmed by 3 bases and 6 bases, with 8 bases remaining between them. CDR3 in amino acids: CASSFGRAEAFF. CDR3 DNA: TGTGCCAGCAGCTTCGGGCGGGCTGAAGCTTTCTTT.

The V gene is TRBV7-9, the J gene TRBJ2-3; no clear D. CDR3 size: 16 residues. Germline CDR1 and CDR2: SEHNR and FQNEAQ (reference sequence). Trimming shortened V by 5 bases and J by 1 base, and 16 bases separated the two germline ends. CDR3: CASSPTSLTGTDTQYF. The DNA of the CDR3 is TGTGCCAGCAGCCCTACTTCCCTAACGGGCACAGATACGCAGTATTTT.

The chain joins TRBV12-3 or TRBV12-4 to TRBJ2-7; 8 bases fit TRBD1. V lost 5 bases to trimming and J lost 3 bases; unmatched junction nucleotides: 9. The CDR3 runs to 15 residues. CDR3 protein: CASSPGRDRGYEQYF. The CDR3 DNA reads TGTGCCAGCAGTCCCGGTCGCGACAGGGGCTACGAGCAGTACTTC.

In this sample, this clonotype turned up a few times. V gene TRBV11-3 combines with J gene TRBJ2-2; 12 positions match TRBD2. Unmatched junction bases numbered 9, after V lost 5 bases and J lost 5 bases. The CDR3 runs to 17 residues. The V gene's germline CDR1 is SGHNT and CDR2 YENEEA. The DNA of the CDR3 is TGTGCCAGCAGCCCGGAGACTAGCGGGGGTCGAACCGGGGAGCTGTTTTTT. Translated, it gives CASSPETSGGRTGELFF.

This clonotype showed up just a few times. DNA for the CDR3: TGTGCCAGCGAACAGGGGGCAATGTTCTACGAGCAGTACTTC. Translation gives CASEQGAMFYEQYF. V gene TRBV6-2 or TRBV6-3 combines with J gene TRBJ2-7, with 9 bases lining up with TRBD1. Germline assignment: CDR1 MNHEY and CDR2 SVGEGT. With 8 bases clipped from V and 3 bases from J, the junction kept 8 bases outside the gene matches. This CDR3 spans 14 amino acids.

This clonotype was detected only once. The chain employs TRBV7-6 and TRBJ2-3; 16 bases line up with TRBD2. The CDR3 length is 18 residues. CDR1 is SGHVS, CDR2 FNYEAQ, per germline. The V gene end was trimmed by 5 bases and the J gene end by 0 bases; junction bases not matched to a gene: 5. The CDR3 sequence is CASSRGTSGRGSTDTQYF. The CDR3 bases are TGTGCCAGCAGCAGGGGGACTAGCGGGAGGGGAAGCACAGATACGCAGTATTTT.

This chain connects TRBV6-2 or TRBV6-3 to TRBJ2-5; TRBD2 agrees at 9 bases. The V segment lost 5 bases and the J segment 4 bases; nucleotides outside the gene matches: 17. The CDR3 contains 18 residues. Germline CDR1 reads MNHEY; CDR2 reads SVGEGT. The CDR3 DNA reads as TGTGCCAGCAGTCCCCGTGGGGGACTAGCCCGAAGGGGAGAGACCCAGTACTTC. Translated, it gives CASSPRGGLARRGETQYF.

This clonotype was detected only a few times. The CDR3: CASSPGPLDTGELFF. CDR3 DNA sequence: TGTGCCAGCAGCCCGGGACCCTTAGACACCGGGGAGCTGTTTTTT. J is TRBJ2-2 and V is TRBV7-3; D possibly uses TRBD1 or TRBD2 (5 bases each). This CDR3 has 15 amino acids. Germline CDR1 SGHTA, CDR2 FQGTGA. V lost 5 bases and J 3 bases, leaving 13 bases between the germline ends. The variable domain in full, with the rest retrieved from reference TRBV7-3 and TRBJ2-2, is GAGVSQTPSNKVTEKGKYVELRCDPISGHTALYWYRQSLGQGPEFLIYFQGTGAADDSGLPNDRFFAVRPEGSVSTLKIQRTERGDSAVYLCASSPGPLDTGELFFGEGSRLTVL.

This clonotype was recorded a few times. The V call is TRBV20-1, the J call TRBJ1-6, with D possibly matching TRBD1 (6 bases). The CDR3 runs 14 residues. Looked up from germline, CDR1 is DFQATT and CDR2 is SNEGSKA (reference sequence). The V and J ends lost 6 bases and 7 bases respectively, with 16 bases between them. The CDR3: CSAPSPTGNSPLHF. The CDR3 nucleotides read TGCAGTGCCCCTTCCCCCACAGGGAATTCACCCCTCCACTTT.

The chain recombines TRBV20-1 with TRBJ1-1, with 8 bases that match TRBD1. Per the germline V gene, CDR1 is DFQATT and CDR2 is SNEGSKA (reference sequence). The CDR3 spans 13 residues. Losses at the gene ends were 3 bases for V and 11 bases for J; bases not matched to a gene: 11. The DNA of the CDR3 is TGCAGTGCTAGTCAAAGGACAGGGTCCCGGGCTTTCTTT. Amino acid sequence: CSASQRTGSRAFF.

V and J are TRBV7-9 and TRBJ1-4; D perhaps matches TRBD1 (5 bases). V dropped 5 bases and J dropped 7 bases, with 11 bases sitting between them. The CDR3 runs to 13 residues. Per the germline V gene, CDR1 is SEHNR and CDR2 is FQNEAQ (reference sequence). The CDR3: CASSRYQGEKLFF. The CDR3, as DNA: TGTGCCAGCAGCCGCTATCAGGGTGAAAAACTGTTTTTT.

V gene TRBV7-2 combines with J gene TRBJ2-3, with 9 bases matching TRBD2. This CDR3 contains 16 residues. The trim removed 3 bases at V and 5 bases at J, leaving 9 bases unmatched. Looked up from germline, CDR1 is SGHTA and CDR2 is FQGNSA. The CDR3: CASSLGRGGAQDTQYF. DNA of the CDR3: TGTGCCAGCAGCTTGGGGCGCGGGGGGGCCCAAGATACGCAGTATTTT.

This sequence joins TRBV5-4 and TRBJ1-5; D not resolved. Germline V CDR1 and CDR2: SGHNT, YYREEE (reference sequence). The CDR3 is 15 amino acids. V was shortened by 4 bases and J by 0 bases, with 11 bases between the two germline ends. CDR3 amino acids: CASSREPDSNQPQHF. The CDR3 region has the DNA TGTGCCAGCAGCCGGGAACCCGATAGCAATCAGCCCCAGCATTTT.